This T cell receptor (beta chain) was identified during a study of blood T cell repertoires in COVID-19. Study context: The analysed material was cDNA or gDNA that came from T cells, B-cell-depleted T cells, or PBMCs.

Germline values: CDR1 ENHRY, CDR2 SYGVKD. With 4 bases clipped from V and 0 bases from J, the junction kept 3 bases outside the gene matches. The CDR3 spans 16 residues. Sequencing used immunoSEQ multiplex PCR; TCRdb keeps in-frame clones, though not all of them. The table lists around 220,000 clones, 85% to 90% of them singletons, with around 1.5% in the top ten. The TCR was taken from a young man with active or convalescent COVID-19. The chain uses TRBV10-3 and TRBJ2-3; 11 bases match TRBD2. The sequencing sample was made of peripheral blood. The CDR3 DNA sequence: TGTGCCATCAGTGCCGGGACTAGCGGTAGCACAGATACGCAGTATTTT. Translating gives CAISAGTSGSTDTQYF.